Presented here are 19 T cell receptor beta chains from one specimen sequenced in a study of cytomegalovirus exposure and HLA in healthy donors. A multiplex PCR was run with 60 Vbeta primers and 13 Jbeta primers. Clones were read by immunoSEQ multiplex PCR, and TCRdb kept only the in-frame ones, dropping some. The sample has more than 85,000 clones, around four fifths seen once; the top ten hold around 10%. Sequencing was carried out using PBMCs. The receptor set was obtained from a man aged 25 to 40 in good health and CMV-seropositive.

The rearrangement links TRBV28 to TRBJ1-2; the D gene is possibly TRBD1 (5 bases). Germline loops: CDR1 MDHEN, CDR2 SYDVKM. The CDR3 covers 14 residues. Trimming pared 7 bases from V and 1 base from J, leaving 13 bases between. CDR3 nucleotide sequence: TGTGCCAGCACCGTGGGGGGAATTAACTATGGCTACACCTTC. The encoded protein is CASTVGGINYGYTF.

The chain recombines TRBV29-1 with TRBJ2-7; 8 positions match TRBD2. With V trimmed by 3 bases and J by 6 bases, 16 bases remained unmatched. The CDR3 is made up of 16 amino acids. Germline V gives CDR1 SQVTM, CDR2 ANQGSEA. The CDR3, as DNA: TGCAGCGTTGAGCTTGGGGGGACCGGACTAGCAGCCGAGCAGTACTTC. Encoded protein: CSVELGGTGLAAEQYF.

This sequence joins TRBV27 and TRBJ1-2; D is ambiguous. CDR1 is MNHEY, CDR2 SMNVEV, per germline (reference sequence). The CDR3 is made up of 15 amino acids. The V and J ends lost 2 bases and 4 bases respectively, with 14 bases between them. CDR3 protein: CASSLSWRMGYGYTF. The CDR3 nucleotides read TGTGCCAGCAGTTTAAGTTGGAGGATGGGCTATGGCTACACCTTC.

The CDR3 bases are TGTGCCAGCAGCTTAGAACGAGGGCACAGTGTGATTAATGAAAAACTGTTTTTT. This translates into CASSLERGHSVINEKLFF. The rearrangement uses TRBV7-6 and TRBJ1-4; D is undetermined. Trimming pared 1 base from V and 4 bases from J, leaving 19 bases between. CDR3 size: 18 residues. CDR1 is SGHVS, CDR2 FNYEAQ, per germline. The full variable domain, with the rest looked up from reference TRBV7-6 and TRBJ1-4, is GAGVSQSPRYKVTKRGQDVALRCDPISGHVSLYWYRQALGQGPEFLTYFNYEAQQDKSGLPNDRFSAERPEGSISTLTIQRTEQRDSAMYRCASSLERGHSVINEKLFFGSGTQLSVL.

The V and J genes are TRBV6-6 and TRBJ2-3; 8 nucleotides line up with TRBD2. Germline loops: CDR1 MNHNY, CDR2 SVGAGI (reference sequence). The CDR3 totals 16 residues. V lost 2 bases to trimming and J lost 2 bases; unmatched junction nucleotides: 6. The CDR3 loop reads CASSYGVAGTTDTQYF. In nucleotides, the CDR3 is TGTGCCAGCAGTTACGGGGTAGCGGGGACCACAGATACGCAGTATTTT.

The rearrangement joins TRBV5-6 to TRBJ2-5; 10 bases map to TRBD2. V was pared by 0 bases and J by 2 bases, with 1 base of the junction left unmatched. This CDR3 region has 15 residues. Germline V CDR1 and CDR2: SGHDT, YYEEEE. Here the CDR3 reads CASSLGTSGQETQYF. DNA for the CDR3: TGTGCCAGCAGCTTGGGGACTAGCGGTCAAGAGACCCAGTACTTC.

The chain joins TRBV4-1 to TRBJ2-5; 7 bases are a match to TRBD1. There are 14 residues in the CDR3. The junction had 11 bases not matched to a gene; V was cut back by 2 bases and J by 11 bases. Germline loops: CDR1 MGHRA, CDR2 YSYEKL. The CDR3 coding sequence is TGCGCCAGCAGCCAACAACTACAGGGGCAGGAGCAGTACTTC. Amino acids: CASSQQLQGQEQYF.

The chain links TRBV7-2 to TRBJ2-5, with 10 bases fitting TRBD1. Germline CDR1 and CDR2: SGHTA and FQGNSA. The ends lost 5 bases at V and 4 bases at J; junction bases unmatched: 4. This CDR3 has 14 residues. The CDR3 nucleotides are TGTGCCAGCAGCGGGGACAGGGGAGGAGAGACCCAGTACTTC. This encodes CASSGDRGGETQYF.

CDR3 region: CASSQSWTGHENTIYF. The CDR3 region has the DNA TGTGCCAGCAGCCAATCGTGGACAGGGCATGAAAACACCATATATTTT. The chain employs TRBV16 and TRBJ1-3, with 8 bases aligning to TRBD1. The V gene's germline CDR1 is KGHSY and CDR2 FQNENV. Trimming at V came to 0 bases and at J to 6 bases, leaving 7 bases not matched to a gene. The CDR3 loop spans 16 amino acids.

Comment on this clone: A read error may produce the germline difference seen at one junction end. The CDR3 DNA sequence: TGTTCCAGCAGTGCCAGGGAAGTGCGGTCACCCCTCCACTTT. It yields the protein CSSSAREVRSPLHF. The rearrangement uses TRBV7-9 and TRBJ1-6; D might be TRBD1 (5 bases). The CDR3 length is 14 residues. Germline lookup yields CDR1 SEHNR and CDR2 FQNEAQ (reference sequence).

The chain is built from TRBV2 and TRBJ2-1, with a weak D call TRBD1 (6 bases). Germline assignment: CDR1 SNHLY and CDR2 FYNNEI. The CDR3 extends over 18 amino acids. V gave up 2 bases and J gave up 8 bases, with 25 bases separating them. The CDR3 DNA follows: TGTGCCAGCAGTGAAATTTGGGCCCGAAACCCAGGGGCGGATGAGCAGTTCTTC. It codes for CASSEIWARNPGADEQFF.

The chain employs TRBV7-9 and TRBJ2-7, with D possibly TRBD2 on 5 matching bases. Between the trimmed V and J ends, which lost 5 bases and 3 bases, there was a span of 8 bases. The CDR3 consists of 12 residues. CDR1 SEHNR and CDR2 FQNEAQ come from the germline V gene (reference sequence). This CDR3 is CASSTGIYEQYF. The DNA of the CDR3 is TGTGCCAGCAGCACCGGGATCTACGAGCAGTACTTC.

CDR3 in DNA: TGTGCCAGCAGAGCAGGGGGCGCATTGCGCTATGGCTACACCTTC. This gives the protein CASRAGGALRYGYTF. The V and J genes are TRBV6-6 and TRBJ1-2; 8 positions match TRBD1. V lost 6 bases, J lost 4 bases, and 10 bases stayed unmatched. The CDR3 has 15 amino acids. Germline CDR1 and CDR2: MNHNY and SVGAGI (reference sequence).

CDR3 DNA sequence: TGTGCCAGCAGCTTAGAGGGGGCCCCTCCTTATGGCTACACCTTC. It translates to CASSLEGAPPYGYTF. This chain joins TRBV7-2 and TRBJ1-2, with TRBD1 matching over 7 bases. Germline CDR1 is SGHTA and CDR2 is FQGNSA. The CDR3 contains 15 residues. V lost 1 base to trimming and J lost 5 bases; unmatched junction nucleotides: 7. Full variable domain (outside the CDR3, taken from reference TRBV7-2 and TRBJ1-2): GAGVSQSPSNKVTEKGKDVELRCDPISGHTALYWYRQSLGQGLEFLIYFQGNSAPDKSGLPSDRFSAERTGGSVSTLTIQRTQQEDSAVYLCASSLEGAPPYGYTFGSGTRLTVV.

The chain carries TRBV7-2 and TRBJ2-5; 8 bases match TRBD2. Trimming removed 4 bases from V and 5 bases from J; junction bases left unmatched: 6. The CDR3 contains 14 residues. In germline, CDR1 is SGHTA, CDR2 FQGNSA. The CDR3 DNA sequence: TGTGCCAGCAGCTCCTACCGGGGGGGCGAGACCCAGTACTTC. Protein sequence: CASSSYRGGETQYF.

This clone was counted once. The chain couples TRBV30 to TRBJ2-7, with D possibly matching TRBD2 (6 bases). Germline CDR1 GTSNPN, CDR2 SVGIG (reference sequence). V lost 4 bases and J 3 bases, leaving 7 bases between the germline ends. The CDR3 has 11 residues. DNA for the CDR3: TGTGCCTGGATGGAGGGCTACGAGCAGTACTTC. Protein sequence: CAWMEGYEQYF.

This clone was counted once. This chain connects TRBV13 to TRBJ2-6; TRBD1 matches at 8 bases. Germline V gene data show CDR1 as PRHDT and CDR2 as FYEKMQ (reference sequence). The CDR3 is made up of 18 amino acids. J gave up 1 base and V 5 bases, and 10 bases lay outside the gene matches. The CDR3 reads CASSPRTGWGSGANVLTF. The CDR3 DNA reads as TGTGCCAGCAGCCCTCGGACAGGGTGGGGATCTGGGGCCAACGTCCTGACTTTC.

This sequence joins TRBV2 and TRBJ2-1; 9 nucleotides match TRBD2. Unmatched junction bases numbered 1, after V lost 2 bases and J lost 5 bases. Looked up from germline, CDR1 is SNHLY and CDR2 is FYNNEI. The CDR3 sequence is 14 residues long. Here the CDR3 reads CASSESSGDNEQFF. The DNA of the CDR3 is TGTGCCAGCAGTGAATCTAGCGGGGACAATGAGCAGTTCTTC.

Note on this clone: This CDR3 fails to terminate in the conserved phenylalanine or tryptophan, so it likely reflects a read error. CDR3 region: CASAPGAAYEQYL. The DNA for the CDR3 is TGTGCCAGCGCCCCTGGGGCCGCCTACGAGCAGTACCTC. The rearrangement uses TRBV5-6 and TRBJ2-7; a possible D gene is TRBD1 (5 bases). The CDR3 has 13 residues. Per germline, CDR1 SGHDT and CDR2 YYEEEE. Trimming took off 7 bases at V and 2 bases at J, with 13 bases between the two ends.